This TCR beta chain was found in a study of control samples from healthy donors and cancer patients. Here immunoSEQ multiplex PCR was the method, and the copy in TCRdb shows in-frame clones only, minus some. Among over 90,000 clones listed, roughly 94% were seen once. Trimming left V 10 bases short and J 4 bases short, with 16 bases between. The CDR3 consists of 13 residues. In germline, CDR1 is LNHDA, CDR2 SQIVND (reference sequence). The source of this sequence is a woman in her late teens or twenties in good health. The chain carries TRBV19 and TRBJ1-1, with a possible D match to TRBD1 (5 bases). Sequencing was performed on blood. The CDR3 reads CATYRPSVTEAFF. Written as DNA, the CDR3 is TGTGCCACGTACAGGCCTAGCGTCACTGAAGCTTTCTTT.